This T cell receptor beta chain was documented in a study of technical replicates of blood from a handful of donors. TCRdb keeps only in-frame clones here, not all; method: immunoSEQ multiplex PCR. The sample shows 53,000 or so clones, about 86% of them seen only once. Germline V gives CDR1 MGHRA, CDR2 YSYEKL. The CDR3 is made up of 15 amino acids. The ends lost 4 bases at V and 5 bases at J; junction bases unmatched: 7. The rearrangement uses TRBV4-1 and TRBJ2-7; 11 bases are a match to TRBD2. Material: PBMCs. This receptor was taken from a human donor in good health. Some clones in this sample may be carry-over from other donors' samples. The DNA of the CDR3 is TGCGCCAGCAGCCGATTAGCGGGAGGGCCCCACGAGCAGTACTTC. Translated: CASSRLAGGPHEQYF.